Reported below is one T cell receptor (beta chain). Its specific antigen is unknown. Per-nucleotide qualities are absent, and no much larger clonotype sits a single base away. This entry is derived from a study of blood T cell repertoires in COVID-19 (dated by TCRdb to the early 2020s). Concerning the study at large: Collaborator samples came from the United States, Italy and Spain and covered acute and convalescent phases of COVID-19. Samples were obtained from the ongoing ImmuneRACE study (first 160 participants) and from roughly 1,300 subjects provided by 6 global collaborators. The repertoires were released in a freely available public database intended as a resource for research on the immune response to SARS-CoV-2. Where available, HLA class I and class II types were obtained from metadata supplied by the sample provider rather than from assay-based typing. The material from the prospective study consisted of cDNA or gDNA derived from T cells, B-cell-depleted T cells, or PBMCs. A de-identified subject ID, COVID-19 status, age in years and sex were almost always included in the sample metadata. The dataset comprised deeply sampled blood TCRbeta repertoires from subjects exposed to, actively infected with, or recovered from COVID-19. What the research found in general, with its limitations: Clinical and demographic metadata were provided uncurated, with the amount varying by source and participant.

Collaborating institutions collected whole blood in K2EDTA tubes following their own protocols. Collaborator samples were shipped for TCRbeta analysis as frozen whole blood, isolated PBMCs, or DNA extracted from either sample type. The germline V gene sets CDR1 to SGHAT and CDR2 to FQNNGV. V lost 4 bases and J lost 6 bases; the stretch between them is 18 bases long. Its CDR3 holds 15 amino acids, cysteine through phenylalanine. Left in the record is the CDR3 DNA by itself, 45 bases read in frame from the first base. TCRbeta CDR3 regions were amplified from genomic DNA using the immunoSEQ Assay, a bias-controlled multiplex PCR. The study's processing was this. Within the assay, amplification of reference gene primers was used to estimate how many nucleated cells each sample contained. Sequence reads were collapsed and filtered to measure the absolute abundance of every unique TCRbeta CDR3 rearrangement. Productive Simpson clonality was computed per sample as the square root of Simpson's diversity index over productive rearrangements. The immuneACCESS repertoire file appears here via TCRdb, limited to in-frame rearrangements. These files lack a portion of the clones; in checked studies, under half of the deficit traces to unresolved V genes, and the cause of the others is not known. That table supplies the V and J calls and clone size; D and trimming were determined from the DNA. The sample includes around 56,000 clones, with around 79% observed a single time. Roughly 18% of the sample is held by the ten biggest clonotypes.

The material sequenced was peripheral blood. This TCR came from a woman in her 50s with active or convalescent COVID-19. The sequence joins TRBV11-2 to TRBJ1-1; no D gene call is confident. The DNA sequence reads TGTGCCAGCAGCTCCCCCTCACGGGGAGTCCCTGAAGCTTTCTTT. Its translation reads: CASSSPSRGVPEAFF.